This TCR beta chain was identified in a study of blood T cell repertoires in COVID-19. The study drew participants aged about 18 to 90 years from about two dozen US areas. Only in-frame clones appear in the TCRdb table, and some are missing; sequencing was by immunoSEQ multiplex PCR. The data contain 200,000 to 250,000 clones, around 88% of them singletons. The clonotype comes from a woman aged 45-65 years with acute COVID-19. The sequenced sample was PBMCs or T cells enriched from blood (not recorded which).

CDR3 amino acids: CASSGRTSGRLNEQFF. CDR3 DNA sequence: TGTGCCAGCAGCGGGAGGACTAGCGGGAGATTGAATGAGCAGTTCTTC. The J gene is TRBJ2-1, the V gene TRBV5-4, with 13 positions matching TRBD2. The length of the CDR3 is 16 residues. Germline lookup yields CDR1 SGHNT and CDR2 YYREEE (reference sequence). J was trimmed by 7 bases and V by 4 bases; bases with no gene match: 8.